The 5 T cell receptor beta chains in this list originate from one sample, sequenced in a study of blood T cell repertoires in COVID-19. Sequenced by immunoSEQ multiplex PCR; TCRdb stores in-frame clones only, minus some. The sample holds approximately 77,000 clones, around 85% seen once. Specimen: peripheral blood. Receptors were obtained from a man aged 45-60 years with COVID-19, enrolled during active disease.

This clone was detected a few times. The J gene is TRBJ2-7, the V gene TRBV13; no definite D call. The CDR3 covers 14 residues. Germline V CDR1 and CDR2: PRHDT, FYEKMQ (reference sequence). Between the trimmed V and J ends, which lost 5 bases and 5 bases, there was a span of 16 bases. CDR3 bases: TGTGCCAGCAGCCCACCCCTGGAGCCCAACGAGCAGTACTTC. Its protein product is CASSPPLEPNEQYF.

The DNA for the CDR3 is TGTGCCAGCAGGTACCGGGACAGAAATCAGCCCCAGCATTTT. Protein: CASRYRDRNQPQHF. This sequence joins TRBV2 and TRBJ1-5; 7 bases match TRBD1. With V trimmed by 6 bases and J by 4 bases, 6 bases remained unmatched. This CDR3 spans 14 amino acids. Germline CDR1 and CDR2: SNHLY and FYNNEI.

The chain recombines TRBV20-1 with TRBJ1-2, with D tentatively TRBD1 (6 bases). Looked up from germline, CDR1 is DFQATT and CDR2 is SNEGSKA (reference sequence). V was pared by 3 bases and J by 5 bases, with 13 bases between. The CDR3 totals 13 residues. This chain's CDR3 is CSASAGTHYGYTF. In DNA, the CDR3 is TGCAGTGCTAGTGCAGGGACACATTATGGCTACACCTTC.

This clone was picked up one time. This sequence joins TRBV2 and TRBJ2-5, with TRBD2 as a possible D gene (6 bases). Germline CDR1 reads SNHLY; CDR2 reads FYNNEI. The ends were cut back, 10 bases at V and 5 bases at J, with 20 bases in the middle. The CDR3 has 14 amino acids. CDR3 region: CATGQGAGYETQYF. The CDR3 region has the DNA TGTGCCACCGGCCAAGGGGCGGGGTACGAGACCCAGTACTTC.

The rearrangement uses TRBV18 and TRBJ2-7; 8 bases agree with TRBD1. The ends lost 6 bases at V and 3 bases at J; junction bases unmatched: 7. The CDR3 spans 14 residues. Germline lookup yields CDR1 KGHSH and CDR2 LQKENI. The DNA for the CDR3 is TGTGCCAGCTCTCTAGACAGGGGCGACTACGAGCAGTACTTC. Translated, it gives CASSLDRGDYEQYF.